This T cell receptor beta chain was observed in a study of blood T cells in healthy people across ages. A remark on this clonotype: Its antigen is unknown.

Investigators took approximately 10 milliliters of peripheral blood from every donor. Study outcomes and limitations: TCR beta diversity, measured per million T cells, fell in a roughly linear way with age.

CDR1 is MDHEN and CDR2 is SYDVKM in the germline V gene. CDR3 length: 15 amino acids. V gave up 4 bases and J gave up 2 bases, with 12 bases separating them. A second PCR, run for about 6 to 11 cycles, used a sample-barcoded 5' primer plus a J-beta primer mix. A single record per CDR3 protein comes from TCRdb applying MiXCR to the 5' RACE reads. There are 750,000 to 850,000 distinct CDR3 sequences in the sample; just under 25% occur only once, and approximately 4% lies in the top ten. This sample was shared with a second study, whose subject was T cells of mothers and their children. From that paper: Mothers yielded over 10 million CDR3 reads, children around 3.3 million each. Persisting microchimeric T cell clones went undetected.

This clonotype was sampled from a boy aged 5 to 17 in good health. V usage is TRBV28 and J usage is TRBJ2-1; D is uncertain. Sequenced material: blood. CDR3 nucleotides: TGTGCCAGCAGTTCCTTGACGGATACCTACAATGAGCAGTTCTTC. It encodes CASSSLTDTYNEQFF. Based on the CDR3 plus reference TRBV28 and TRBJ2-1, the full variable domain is DVKVTQSSRYLVKRTGEKVFLECVQDMDHENMFWYRQDPGLGLRLIYFSYDVKMKEKGDIPEGYSVSREKKERFSLILESASTNQTSMYLCASSSLTDTYNEQFFGPGTRLTVL.